This T cell receptor beta chain was recovered during a study of blood T cell repertoires in COVID-19. Looking at the study overall: T cells, B-cell-depleted T cells, or PBMCs supplied cDNA or gDNA.

Germline V gene lookup returns CDR1 MDHEN and CDR2 SYDVKM. Trimming stripped 6 bases from V and 10 bases from J, with 13 bases between. The CDR3 covers 12 residues. The method was immunoSEQ multiplex PCR; TCRdb's version includes in-frame clones alone and lacks a portion of them. The top ten hold around 4.6% of the sample, which has approximately 300,000 clones, approximately 84% seen once. Living in 24 US areas, the participants were between roughly 18 and 89 years of age. This clone was observed a handful of times. V usage is TRBV28 and J usage is TRBJ1-3; D gene uncertain. Input material: PBMCs or T cells enriched from blood (not recorded which). The TCR comes from a man in his thirties or forties who had recovered from COVID-19. The DNA for the CDR3 is TGTGCCAGCAGCCTGTACCCGAGTACCATATATTTT. As protein: CASSLYPSTIYF.